The 17 T cell receptor beta chains below all came from one sample that was sequenced in a study of regulatory T cells in long-lasting Graves disease. In building TCR beta libraries, iRepertoire HTBI primers were used together with Arm-PCR of CDR3 regions. MiXCR was run by TCRdb on the multiplex PCR reads, yielding one entry per CDR3 protein. The sample yields under 450,000 distinct CDR3 sequences, 15% to 20% seen once. Indicated time point: newly diagnosed GD, antithyroid drugs for less than 3 months. After RNA was extracted from PBMCs, the TCR library was made from it. These data also formed part of another study, on T cells in Graves' hyperthyroidism and ophthalmopathy.

The sequences come from peripheral blood mononuclear cells (PBMCs), collected at new diagnosis, from a patient treated with antithyroid drugs. The source is a woman between 18 and 29 years old with Graves disease.

In this sample, this clonotype turned up many times. This rearrangement joins TRBV18 to TRBJ2-1; TRBD2 agrees at 8 bases. CDR1 KGHSH and CDR2 LQKENI come from the germline V gene. After removal of 8 bases from V and 7 bases from J, the junction contained 4 bases not matched to a gene. This CDR3 comprises 12 residues. The CDR3 loop is CASSPGGNEQFF. Here the CDR3 DNA reads TGTGCCAGCAGCCCGGGGGGGAATGAGCAGTTCTTC.

A remark on this clonotype: This may stem from a read error, because a much larger clone lies one nucleotide away. The chain has TRBV7-3 and TRBJ2-1; possible D gene TRBD2, 7 bases. Germline CDR1 and CDR2: SGHTA and FQGTGA. The CDR3 runs to 16 residues. This chain's CDR3 is CASSSVGGASYNDQFF. CDR3 DNA: TGTGCCAGCAGCTCAGTGGGGGGGGCTTCCTACAATGATCAGTTCTTC.

This clonotype was counted a single time. This may arise from a read error, as a much more abundant clone is one base away. V usage is TRBV30 and J usage is TRBJ2-2, with a possible D match to TRBD2 (5 bases). The CDR3 is 14 residues long. Germline V lookup: CDR1 GTSNPN, CDR2 SVGIG (reference sequence). The CDR3 coding sequence is TGTGCCTGGAGTGTTAATCAGATAACCGGGGAGCCGTTTTTT. Its protein product is CAWSVNQITGEPFF.

This chain joins TRBV7-9 and TRBJ1-2, with 9 bases lining up with TRBD1. The CDR3 runs 14 residues. Germline V gene sequence: CDR1 SEHNR, CDR2 FQNEAQ (reference sequence). The junction had 3 bases not matched to a gene; V was cut back by 0 bases and J by 7 bases. CDR3 region: CASSLAGTGPGYTF. Here the CDR3 DNA reads TGTGCCAGCAGCTTAGCGGGGACAGGGCCTGGCTACACCTTC.

This clonotype has more than one count but fewer than ten. The DNA of the CDR3 is TGTGCCACCAGCTCCGGAGGGGGCGGCAGTCAAGAGACCCAGTACTTC. As protein: CATSSGGGGSQETQYF. The V gene is TRBV15, the J gene TRBJ2-5, with D perhaps matching TRBD1 (7 bases). The CDR3 loop spans 16 amino acids. The germline V and J ends were trimmed by 5 bases and 2 bases, with 18 bases remaining between them. The V gene's germline CDR1 is LNHNV and CDR2 YYDKDF (reference sequence).

The chain employs TRBV20-1 and TRBJ2-1, with TRBD2 matching over 11 bases. CDR3 length: 19 amino acids. Germline V gene sequence: CDR1 DFQATT, CDR2 SNEGSKA (reference sequence). The J segment lost 2 bases and the V segment lost 3 bases, leaving 15 bases of the junction unmatched. CDR3 loop: CSASSLPLLAGGTYNEQFF. In DNA form, the CDR3 reads TGCAGTGCTAGCTCGCTTCCTCTGCTAGCGGGGGGAACCTACAATGAGCAGTTCTTC.

Concerning this clonotype itself: With a far larger clone one base away, a read error is the likely cause. The chain uses TRBV6-1 and TRBJ2-1; a possible D gene is TRBD2 (6 bases). The CDR3 has 15 residues. CDR1 and CDR2 (germline): MNHNS, SASEGT. CDR3 amino acids: CASRMEASDYDEQFF. The CDR3 region has the DNA TGTGCCAGCCGAATGGAGGCTAGCGACTACGATGAGCAGTTCTTC.

Concerning this clonotype: Just one base apart from a much larger clone, this may be a read error. The rearrangement joins TRBV6-5 to TRBJ1-6, with unresolved D. The CDR3 is made up of 15 amino acids. Germline CDR1 and CDR2: MNHEY and SVGAGI. Trimming stripped 4 bases from V and 9 bases from J, with 16 bases between. The CDR3 sequence is CASSLARPRFSPLHF. The CDR3 nucleotides are TGTGCCAGCAGTTTGGCCAGGCCGAGATTTTCACCCCTCCACTTT.

This clonotype has a handful of counts. This may arise from a read error, as a much more abundant clone is one base away. The CDR3 sequence is CSVMPTRGSSYNEQFF. CDR3 bases: TGCAGTGTTATGCCCACTCGGGGGAGCTCCTACAATGAGCAGTTCTTC. This chain connects TRBV20-1 to TRBJ2-1; D might be TRBD2 (6 bases). Trimming pared 7 bases from V and 0 bases from J, leaving 19 bases between. Looked up from germline, CDR1 is DFQATT and CDR2 is SNEGSKA (reference sequence). The CDR3 loop spans 16 amino acids.

This clonotype was seen more than once but under ten times. This chain connects TRBV20-1 to TRBJ2-5; D is unresolved. Per the germline V gene, CDR1 is DFQATT and CDR2 is SNEGSKA (reference sequence). V lost 1 base, J lost 7 bases, and 13 bases lay in between. CDR3 size: 13 residues. CDR3 residues: CSARGAPGVTQYF. The CDR3 DNA sequence: TGCAGTGCTAGAGGGGCCCCAGGTGTGACCCAGTACTTC.

The V and J genes are TRBV5-1 and TRBJ1-1; TRBD1 is a possible D gene (5 bases). CDR3 size: 14 residues. Germline V gene data show CDR1 as SGHRS and CDR2 as YFSETQ. Trimming left V 3 bases short and J 1 base short, with 10 bases between. The CDR3 sequence: CASSWGRRNTEAFF. CDR3 nucleotide sequence: TGCGCCAGCAGCTGGGGACGGCGGAACACTGAAGCTTTCTTT. Full variable domain (remainder filled in from reference TRBV5-1 and TRBJ1-1): KAGVTQTPRYLIKTRGQQVTLSCSPISGHRSVSWYQQTPGQGLQFLFEYFSETQRNKGNFPGRFSGRQFSNSRSEMNVSTLELGDSALYLCASSWGRRNTEAFFGQGTRLTVV.

The chain couples TRBV7-2 to TRBJ1-6; TRBD1 matches 7 bases. J lost 2 bases, V lost 4 bases, and 5 bases had no gene match. CDR3 length: 16 amino acids. Germline-derived CDR1 and CDR2 are SGHTA and FQGNSA. DNA for the CDR3: TGTGCCAGCAGCTCTTCAGACAGGGCCTATAATTCACCCCTCCACTTT. It encodes CASSSSDRAYNSPLHF.

This clonotype was recorded many times. The V call is TRBV20-1, the J call TRBJ2-1; 9 nucleotides match TRBD2. The CDR3 has 15 amino acids. The germline V gene encodes CDR1 DFQATT and CDR2 SNEGSKA (reference sequence). V was pared by 1 base and J by 7 bases, with 8 bases of the junction left unmatched. CDR3 DNA: TGCAGTGCTAGAGGCTTGCGACTAGCGGTGAATGAGCAGTTCTTC. Residues: CSARGLRLAVNEQFF.

The chain uses TRBV20-1 and TRBJ1-4; D is unclear. CDR1 DFQATT and CDR2 SNEGSKA come from the germline V gene (reference sequence). Trimming cost V 8 bases and J 0 bases, with 13 bases left between them. This CDR3 is 14 amino acids long. CDR3 coding DNA: TGCAGTTCGGAGCAACGAACAACTAATGAAAAACTGTTTTTT. This codes for CSSEQRTTNEKLFF.

This clonotype was picked up a small number of times. The V call is TRBV12-3 or TRBV12-4, the J call TRBJ1-5; D possibly corresponds to TRBD1 (5 bases). The ends were cut back, 1 base at V and 3 bases at J, with 10 bases in the middle. CDR3 size: 15 residues. For the CDR3, the DNA is TGTGCCAGCAGTTTAGGGGGGGAGACCAATCAGCCCCAGCATTTT. Translating gives CASSLGGETNQPQHF.

In this sample, this clonotype turned up many times. The chain uses TRBV7-3 and TRBJ2-7; D is uncertain. The CDR3 sequence is 13 residues long. CDR1 SGHTA and CDR2 FQGTGA come from the germline V gene. Trimming left V 11 bases short and J 3 bases short, with 17 bases between. CDR3 loop: CAGKRGRYYEQYF. The CDR3 DNA reads as TGTGCCGGCAAACGAGGCCGATACTACGAGCAGTACTTC.

This clonotype has a count of ten or more. The chain links TRBV5-1 to TRBJ1-2; possibly TRBD1 for D (5 bases). The CDR3 length is 14 residues. Germline CDR1 SGHRS, CDR2 YFSETQ. Between the trimmed V and J ends, which lost 0 bases and 5 bases, there was a span of 11 bases. CDR3 nucleotide sequence: TGCGCCAGCAGCTTGGGACAGACTGTATATGGCTACACCTTC. Residues: CASSLGQTVYGYTF.